The rows below give T cell receptor beta chains drawn from one sample of a study of sequential checkpoint blockade in melanoma. Clones were read by immunoSEQ multiplex PCR, and TCRdb kept only the in-frame ones, dropping some. The sample lists around 2,000 clones; less than 20% were seen once. The sample was tumor tissue (inferred from file names), taken from a patient given nivolumab and ipilimumab in sequence. The source is a human donor with melanoma. The CDR3 runs from the conserved cysteine through the conserved F or W. D genes are given only for firm matches. Not every row has a clone size; where given, it reads once, few, many or a size class.

size	V	J	D	CDR3
.	TRBV28	TRBJ1-5	TRBD1	CASSSSGEGANQPQHF
medium-sized	TRBV23-1	TRBJ2-7	.	CASSQGQGYEQYF
.	TRBV6-8	TRBJ2-7	TRBD1	CASSYQGQGSYEQYF
few	TRBV6-8	TRBJ2-7	TRBD1	CASRKTGGIYEQYF
medium-sized	TRBV6-8	TRBJ2-7	TRBD1	CASSPPAGTGNAYEQYF
large	TRBV19	TRBJ1-5	.	CASIAVYSNQPQHF
few	TRBV28	TRBJ1-1	.	CASSVPLPAREAFF
few	TRBV12-5	TRBJ2-3	.	CASNRQSLTDTQYF
.	TRBV28	TRBJ1-2	TRBD1	CASSTTGVGYTF
few	TRBV10-3	TRBJ1-2	.	CAISERPDNNYGYTF
.	TRBV29-1	TRBJ2-7	TRBD2	CSVLLAEKVYEQYF